This T cell receptor beta chain stems from a study of cytomegalovirus exposure and HLA in healthy donors (dated by TCRdb to between 2016 and 2019). Some background on the complete study: According to an earlier analysis of a few hundred of the donors, about 190 million T cells yielded 117 million unique TCR beta sequences and about 280 Gb of sequence data. Roughly five DR-DQ haplotypes were handled as single units for association and clustering, since linkage in the cohort was strong. The study was designed to test whether signatures of past pathogen exposure could be identified by cataloging public T cell receptors. Donor age, sex, ethnicity and CMV serostatus were collected together with the repertoire data. To decide whether each TCR beta V gene segment behaved as functional or pseudogenic, an earlier analysis of some 600 of the donors relied on high-throughput TCR beta sequencing. Along with the roughly 670-subject first cohort, a separate validation cohort of 120 different subjects was used. A later analysis re-analyzed previously published TCR beta repertoires from several hundred donors and added high-resolution HLA genotyping to study TCR occurrence patterns. A later genetic analysis used genome-wide SNP genotypes for about 60% of the roughly 700 donors, treating that subset as a discovery cohort. Of the roughly 400 genotyped donors, over 65% fell in the genetic ancestry cluster associated with self-reported Caucasian donors. The later analysis used no new phenotypic data to find candidate immune exposures, relying instead on TCR beta sequences and their occurrence across donors. The number of typed donors differed by locus: about 629-630 for A, B, C, DRB1 and DQB1; approximately 520 for DQA1; 606 for DPA1; and some 430 for DPB1. An early release that covered some 640 HLA-typed donors contained approximately 300 gigabases of sequencing data and about 84 million unique TCR sequences. High-throughput TCR immunosequencing, statistical association of individual TCRs with disease status, and machine learning were combined to predict cytomegalovirus infection status. Among 300 to 500 genotyped donors of the cohort, an average of around 220,000 unique TCR beta nucleotide sequences was sequenced per donor, of which about 18% were non-productive. Both class I and class II loci were covered by HLA typing, at four-digit resolution. The study profiled the T cell repertoires of about 720 subjects by immunosequencing and related them to cytomegalovirus serostatus. All discovery cohort repertoires had been generated on a single sequencing platform. The paper as a whole reports these results and caveats: Most TCR sequences were observed very rarely across donors, whereas some public TCRs were present in many individuals. Only TCR beta chains were sequenced in this cohort, and the absence of alpha or paired-chain data limited detectable features. A later analysis found that HLA-associated TCR beta chains were more clonally expanded and had lower generation probabilities than equally common non-associated chains. In a later analysis, the rate of TCR association differed among HLA loci, with DRB1 alleles having the most associated TCRs and HLA-C alleles having the fewest. A cluster of highly shared sequence variants was judged likely to represent a technical artifact of the sequencing pipeline. In a later analysis, several top co-occurrence clusters were reported to appear linked to parvovirus B19, influenza, CMV and Epstein-Barr virus. Because HLA typing was missing for some donors at each locus, association tests included only the typed subset. A few of the identified cytomegalovirus-associated TCR beta chains were confirmed in vitro to be specific for cytomegalovirus antigens. Immune exposure information for the cohort was limited to CMV serostatus. Assigning TCR associations to individual alleles was difficult when HLA alleles, especially DR and DQ, strongly co-occurred. A later analysis found that most CMV-associated TCR beta chains appeared HLA-restricted, with HLA associations seemingly driven largely by CMV exposure. A further reported finding was that TCR beta sequences accurately predicted the HLA-A and HLA-B alleles for most subjects in the first cohort. In both the original and validation cohorts, the classifier was reported to diagnose cytomegalovirus status with high specificity and sensitivity. Because counts were too low, 15 to 20 rarely observed V segments, including chromosome 9 orphons, were left out of the earlier analysis of some 600 of the donors. In a later genetic analysis, a missense DCLRE1C variant was associated with V-gene and J-gene trimming of TCR beta chains, and the association was replicated in an independent cohort. Some IMGT-functional V segments, including TRBV6-2 and TRBV6-3, could not be told apart with the 87-base-pair reads, so those segments were excluded. According to a later genetic analysis, donors in an Asian-associated ancestry cluster had fewer N-insertions in productive TCRs than the approximately 650-donor mean. According to the authors, the approach could potentially be generalized to other disease states and immunological phenotypes. The presence/absence analyses assumed that sequencing depth was roughly uniform across donors, and that assumption may not be true. In an earlier analysis of 587 of the donors, most TCR beta V segments appeared in productive rearrangements about 87% or about 30% of the time, broadly matching IMGT annotations. A later analysis associated 16,951 TCR beta sequences with specific HLA alleles at a false discovery rate of 0.05. In the study, approximately 160 TCR beta chains were listed as associated with cytomegalovirus. Correlated functional status among segregating V segments might reflect linkage disequilibrium, but an unknown experimental factor could not be ruled out.

Details on this clone: Its antigen target is currently unknown. Per-base qualities were not stored, and no clone one base away is much larger.

In total, just over 650 healthy bone marrow donors made up the cohort. Cohort members were all nominally healthy when sampled, although unrecorded immune exposures were likely present. Of the 670 or so cohort members, approximately 290 had a positive CMV serostatus and about 360 had a negative one, while no CMV serostatus was recorded for the donor. Each donor provided a peripheral blood sample, and peripheral blood mononuclear cells were used for TCR beta sequencing. The Qiagen DNeasy Blood Extraction Kit was used to extract genomic DNA from the blood cell samples. V ends up 5 bases short and J 2 bases short, with an unmatched junction base count of 2. There are 13 amino acids in the CDR3, from cysteine to phenylalanine inclusive. CDR3 DNA is the only sequence kept; it has 39 bases, read in frame from the first base. According to the germline V gene (reference sequence), CDR1 reads MNHNY and CDR2 reads SVGAGI.

The library relied on the immunoSEQ multiplex PCR assay. For the multiplex PCR, a mixture combining 60 forward primers for TCR Vbeta segments and 13 reverse primers for TCR Jbeta segments was used. A multiplex PCR assay on genomic DNA amplified the CDR3 region of rearranged TCR beta genes. On the Illumina HiSeq System, the amplified TCR beta libraries were sequenced as 87-base-pair reads. Concerning the study's data processing: In a later analysis, some 80 million unique TCR beta chains were counted across the 500 to 850 repertoires, and roughly 10 million of these chains were shared by at least two donors. Raw reads were error-corrected and collapsed into unique sequences by a nearest-neighbor algorithm in which closely related sequences were merged to remove PCR and sequencing errors. CDR3 sequences were aligned to IMGT reference sequences to assign V, D and J gene segments. For a sequence to be retained, a match of at least six nucleotides to both a V gene segment and a J gene segment was required. A rearrangement counted as productive if the CDR3 had no stop codons and remained in frame with V and J, and every other rearrangement counted as non-productive. Following IMGT convention, CDR3 was defined as the stretch from the second conserved V-encoded cysteine up to the conserved J-encoded phenylalanine. Sequences without an unambiguous match to a single V gene segment were excluded from the earlier analysis of several hundred of the donors. An earlier analysis of several hundred of the donors called V segments functional above 56.7% productive rearrangements and segregating when the between-donor standard deviation exceeded 5%. A statistical classification framework was built for diagnosing cytomegalovirus status from the catalog of TCR beta chain sequences. In a later analysis, V and J genes were assigned by comparing TCR nucleotide sequences against IMGT/GENE-DB human TR gene sequences. A later analysis assigned CDR3 sequences and most-parsimonious VDJ recombination scenarios with the TCRdist pipeline. In a later analysis, each TCR beta chain was defined by its CDR3 amino acid sequence together with its V-gene family, and reads lacking a unique V-gene family were excluded. A later analysis removed 500 to 600 highly shared, low-generation-probability nucleotide sequences to deal with suspected cross-contamination and a sequencing artifact. In a later analysis, a clonal expansion index was calculated for each public chain from normalized within-repertoire ranks of inferred template counts. Generation probabilities in a later analysis came from a VDJ recombination model fitted to out-of-frame rearrangements, and those results were checked against IGoR. A later analysis scored TCR-TCR, TCR-HLA and TCR-CMV co-occurrence with hypergeometric tests, applying a repertoire-size bias correction to TCR pairs. A later analysis estimated false discovery rates by permuting HLA or CMV assignments 20 times. In a later analysis, co-occurring TCRs were grouped with DBSCAN, and TCRdist sequence similarity was added when clustering was performed within HLA-allele-positive subsets. Repertoires with fewer than 30,000 or more than 120,000 public chains, plus five repertoires with anomalous nucleotide sharing, were excluded from co-occurrence clustering. TCRdb retrieved this table from immuneACCESS and kept in-frame rearrangements only. Not all clones are present; in checked studies, unresolved V genes account for under half, and no reason is known for the remainder. D and trimming were read from the DNA, whereas the V and J calls and clone size are those reported in that table. For this sample there are under 170,000 clones; 70% to 80% appear just once. Of the sample, 3.5% is held by the ten largest clones.

Sequenced sample: PBMCs. This TCR derives from a human donor in good health. This chain joins TRBV6-6 to TRBJ1-2; 7 bases in the middle match TRBD1. CDR3 reads: CASSKDRNYGYTF. The base sequence is TGTGCCAGCAGTAAGGACAGGAACTATGGCTACACCTTC.